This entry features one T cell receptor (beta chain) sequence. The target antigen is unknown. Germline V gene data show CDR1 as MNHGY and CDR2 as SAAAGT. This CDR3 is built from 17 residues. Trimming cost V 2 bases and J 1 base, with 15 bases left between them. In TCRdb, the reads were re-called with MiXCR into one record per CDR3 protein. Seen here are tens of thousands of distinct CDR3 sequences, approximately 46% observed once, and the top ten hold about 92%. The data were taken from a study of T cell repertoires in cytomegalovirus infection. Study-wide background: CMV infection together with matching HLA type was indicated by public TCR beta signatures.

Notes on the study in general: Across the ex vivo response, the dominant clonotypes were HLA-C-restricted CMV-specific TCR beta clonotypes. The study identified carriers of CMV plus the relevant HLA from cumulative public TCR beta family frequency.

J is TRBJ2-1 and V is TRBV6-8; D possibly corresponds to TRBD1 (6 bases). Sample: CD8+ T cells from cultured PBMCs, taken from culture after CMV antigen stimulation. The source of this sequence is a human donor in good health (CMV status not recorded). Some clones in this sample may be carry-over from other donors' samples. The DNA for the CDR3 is TGTGCCAGCAGTTACAACAGGGTAATAGGATCCTACAATGAGCAGTTCTTC. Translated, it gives CASSYNRVIGSYNEQFF.